These 22 T cell receptor beta chains came from one sample sequenced in a study of blood T cell repertoires in COVID-19. The protocol was immunoSEQ multiplex PCR, while the TCRdb copy is restricted to in-frame clones and leaves out a portion. The sample gives 73,000 or so clones, around 83% of which show up once; around 5% is in the top ten. Specimen: peripheral blood. The receptors were gathered from a man aged 45-60 years with active COVID-19.

The chain uses TRBV2 and TRBJ1-5; 7 nucleotides align to TRBD1. CDR1 and CDR2 (germline): SNHLY, FYNNEI. The CDR3 extends over 13 amino acids. Germline trimming cut 6 bases from V and 6 bases from J; bases unmatched to any gene: 5. DNA of the CDR3: TGTGCCAGCAGGCTGACAGGGATTCAGCCCCAGCATTTT. Its protein is CASRLTGIQPQHF.

This clone appeared a few times. The rearrangement joins TRBV4-3 to TRBJ2-7; 9 nucleotides match TRBD1. The V segment lost 3 bases and the J segment 5 bases; nucleotides outside the gene matches: 8. The CDR3 extends over 15 amino acids. Germline V gives CDR1 LGHNA, CDR2 YSLEER. The CDR3, as DNA: TGCGCCAGCAGCCAGCTGGGACAGGGTGGTAACGAGCAGTACTTC. It codes for CASSQLGQGGNEQYF.

This chain joins TRBV18 and TRBJ2-7, with D hard to call. Germline loops: CDR1 KGHSH, CDR2 LQKENI. Between the trimmed V and J ends, which lost 3 bases and 2 bases, there was a span of 5 bases. This CDR3 is 12 amino acids long. CDR3 coding DNA: TGTGCCAGCTCACCCGACACCTACGAGCAGTACTTC. Amino acids: CASSPDTYEQYF.

This clone occurred a few times. The CDR3 nucleotides are TGTGCCAGCAGCCATGGTCCCGGGACAACCATTATTAGCAATCAGCCCCAGCATTTT. It yields the protein CASSHGPGTTIISNQPQHF. The V and J genes are TRBV4-2 and TRBJ1-5; maybe TRBD1 (6 bases). Germline V CDR1 and CDR2: LGHNA, YNFKEQ. The CDR3 covers 19 residues. Trimming took 3 bases from V and 0 from J, leaving 21 bases between them.

This clone showed up just once. This rearrangement joins TRBV19 to TRBJ2-2; TRBD1 is a possible D gene (5 bases). Trimming removed 8 bases at V and 0 bases at J, with 13 bases between. Germline V gene sequence: CDR1 LNHDA, CDR2 SQIVND (reference sequence). The CDR3 contains 15 residues. The CDR3 nucleotides read TGTGCCAGTTCTCGAGACAGCTCGAACACCGGGGAGCTGTTTTTT. This sequence encodes CASSRDSSNTGELFF.

Here the CDR3 reads CASSILAGGDLDTGELFF. CDR3 nucleotide sequence: TGTGCCAGCAGTATTCTAGCGGGAGGCGACTTGGACACCGGGGAGCTGTTTTTT. V usage is TRBV28 and J usage is TRBJ2-2; 11 bases are shared with TRBD2. V shed 5 bases and J 3 bases; nucleotides not matched to a gene: 11. CDR1 is MDHEN and CDR2 is SYDVKM in the germline V gene. The CDR3 extends over 18 amino acids.

This clone appeared once. The J gene is TRBJ2-6, the V gene TRBV6-5; 8 positions match TRBD1. The CDR3 is 16 amino acids. CDR1 is MNHEY, CDR2 SVGAGI, per germline. V shed 4 bases, J shed 3 bases, and the junction held 5 bases outside the gene matches. The CDR3, as DNA: TGTGCCAGCAGTTTGCAGGGGGCGCTTGGGGCCAACGTCCTGACTTTC. Encoded protein: CASSLQGALGANVLTF.

The V call is TRBV5-1, the J call TRBJ1-1, with D tentatively TRBD1 (6 bases). The CDR3 is 14 amino acids. Germline V gene lookup returns CDR1 SGHRS and CDR2 YFSETQ. V was shortened by 0 bases and J by 6 bases, with 12 bases between the two germline ends. The CDR3 region is CASSLDRAVAEAFF. The CDR3 region has the DNA TGCGCCAGCAGCTTGGACAGGGCTGTCGCTGAAGCTTTCTTT.

This clone was picked up one time. This chain uses TRBV7-9 with TRBJ2-3; 12 bases are shared with TRBD2. The CDR3 is made up of 17 amino acids. Germline CDR1 reads SEHNR; CDR2 reads FQNEAQ (reference sequence). The J segment lost 4 bases and the V segment lost 5 bases, leaving 10 bases of the junction unmatched. The CDR3 spells CASSPTTASGGADTQYF. CDR3 in DNA: TGTGCCAGCAGCCCCACGACTGCTAGCGGGGGGGCAGATACGCAGTATTTT. The variable domain in full, completed from reference TRBV7-9 and TRBJ2-3, reads DTGVSQNPRHKITKRGQNVTFRCDPISEHNRLYWYRQTLGQGPEFLTYFQNEAQLEKSRLLSDRFSAERPKGSFSTLEIQRTEQGDSAMYLCASSPTTASGGADTQYFGPGTRLTVL.

This clone was counted a single time. V gene TRBV5-1 combines with J gene TRBJ1-1, with TRBD1 matching over 7 bases. V dropped 4 bases and J dropped 4; count of bases not matched to a gene: 10. The CDR3 runs 15 residues. In germline, CDR1 is SGHRS, CDR2 YFSETQ. The CDR3 DNA reads as TGCGCCAGCAGCAGATTACAGGGGATCGGCACTGAAGCTTTCTTT. Translation gives CASSRLQGIGTEAFF.

This chain joins TRBV5-5 and TRBJ1-2; TRBD1 matches 8 bases. Germline trimming cut 1 base from V and 8 bases from J; bases unmatched to any gene: 13. This CDR3 spans 16 amino acids. Germline V gene lookup returns CDR1 SGHKS and CDR2 YYEKEE (reference sequence). CDR3 sequence (DNA): TGTGCCAGCAGCTTGCGAGGGACAGGTTTGGGCGACGGCTACACCTTC. Amino acid sequence: CASSLRGTGLGDGYTF.

V is TRBV4-2 and J is TRBJ2-7; 7 bases agree with TRBD2. The germline V gene has CDR1 LGHNA and CDR2 YNFKEQ. V dropped 3 bases and J dropped 3; count of bases not matched to a gene: 5. The CDR3 contains 14 residues. Here the CDR3 DNA reads TGTGCCAGCAGCCAGGGAGGGATTATCTACGAGCAGTACTTC. It is translated as CASSQGGIIYEQYF.

This clone has a single count. The chain is built from TRBV7-2 and TRBJ2-2, with 8 bases that match TRBD1. Germline V lookup: CDR1 SGHTA, CDR2 FQGNSA. The V gene end was trimmed by 3 bases and the J gene end by 4 bases; junction bases not matched to a gene: 4. The CDR3 length is 15 residues. CDR3 in amino acids: CASSLWTGTTGELFF. The CDR3 bases are TGTGCCAGCAGCTTGTGGACAGGGACCACCGGGGAGCTGTTTTTT.

The rearrangement uses TRBV6-6 and TRBJ2-5, with 8 bases that match TRBD1. CDR3 size: 16 residues. The V segment lost 6 bases and the J segment 2 bases; nucleotides outside the gene matches: 11. The V gene's germline CDR1 is MNHNY and CDR2 SVGAGI (reference sequence). The DNA for the CDR3 is TGTGCCAGCAGCGAGAGCCCAGGGGGCCATCAAGAGACCCAGTACTTC. Amino acid sequence: CASSESPGGHQETQYF.

V is TRBV6-5 and J is TRBJ2-3; no definite D call. V lost 4 bases and J lost 5, with 13 bases in between. Germline V gene data show CDR1 as MNHEY and CDR2 as SVGAGI. The CDR3 extends over 14 amino acids. The CDR3 spells CASSFLRLGDTQYF. CDR3 DNA sequence: TGTGCCAGCAGTTTTCTCAGGTTGGGAGATACGCAGTATTTT.

This clone was found once. The chain recombines TRBV29-1 with TRBJ1-2; TRBD1 is a possible D gene (5 bases). Germline assignment: CDR1 SQVTM and CDR2 ANQGSEA. The CDR3 extends over 14 amino acids. V gave up 0 bases and J gave up 4 bases, with 12 bases separating them. The CDR3 DNA sequence: TGCAGCGTTGAAGATTCCGCAGGGTCCTATGGCTACACCTTC. It codes for CSVEDSAGSYGYTF.

The V and J genes are TRBV3-1 (or the pseudogene TRBV3-2) and TRBJ2-5; 8 positions match TRBD1. With V trimmed by 3 bases and J by 4 bases, 4 bases remained unmatched. CDR3 length: 14 amino acids. The germline V gene has CDR1 LGHDT and CDR2 YNNKEL (reference sequence). DNA of the CDR3: TGTGCCAGCAGCCAGGACAGGGCCACAGAGACCCAGTACTTC. The encoded protein is CASSQDRATETQYF.

The CDR3 spells CASSPPRRGYTDTQYF. The CDR3 DNA reads as TGTGCCAGCAGCCCCCCCCGGCGGGGGTACACAGATACGCAGTATTTT. V usage is TRBV3-1 (or the pseudogene TRBV3-2) and J usage is TRBJ2-3; TRBD2 aligns across 7 bases. V gave up 4 bases and J gave up 2 bases; unmatched junction bases: 9. The CDR3 has 16 residues. CDR1 is LGHDT and CDR2 is YNNKEL in the germline V gene (reference sequence).

V is TRBV5-1 and J is TRBJ2-1; a weak D match, TRBD2 (6 bases). Germline V gives CDR1 SGHRS, CDR2 YFSETQ. The V gene lost 3 bases and the J gene lost 8 bases, with 21 bases spanning the gap. CDR3 length: 16 residues. CDR3 sequence reads: CASSWGSGGGADEQFF. The CDR3, as DNA: TGCGCCAGCAGCTGGGGATCCGGGGGAGGTGCCGATGAGCAGTTCTTC.

This clone was observed a single time. The rearrangement joins TRBV3-1 (or the pseudogene TRBV3-2) to TRBJ1-6; 7 positions agree with TRBD1. From germline, CDR1 is LGHDT and CDR2 YNNKEL (reference sequence). V shed 5 bases, J shed 9 bases, and the junction held 10 bases outside the gene matches. The CDR3 is 15 amino acids. DNA for the CDR3: TGTGCCAGCAGCGTAGACAGGGTTGGGGCTTCACCCCTCCACTTT. Amino acids: CASSVDRVGASPLHF.

This chain links TRBV5-1 with TRBJ1-3; TRBD1 matches at 8 bases. This CDR3 has 15 amino acids. Germline V lookup: CDR1 SGHRS, CDR2 YFSETQ. The J segment lost 0 bases and the V segment lost 4 bases, leaving 3 bases of the junction unmatched. CDR3: CASSDTGGSGNTIYF. CDR3 in DNA: TGCGCCAGCAGCGACACAGGGGGCTCTGGAAACACCATATATTTT.

The CDR3 spells CASSPPQRGQYNEQFF. The CDR3 DNA reads TGTGCCAGCTCACCACCGCAGCGGGGGCAGTACAATGAGCAGTTCTTC. The chain couples TRBV18 to TRBJ2-1, with 8 bases lining up with TRBD2. Germline assignment: CDR1 KGHSH and CDR2 LQKENI. Trimming removed 0 bases from V and 4 bases from J; junction bases left unmatched: 5. The CDR3 runs 16 residues.